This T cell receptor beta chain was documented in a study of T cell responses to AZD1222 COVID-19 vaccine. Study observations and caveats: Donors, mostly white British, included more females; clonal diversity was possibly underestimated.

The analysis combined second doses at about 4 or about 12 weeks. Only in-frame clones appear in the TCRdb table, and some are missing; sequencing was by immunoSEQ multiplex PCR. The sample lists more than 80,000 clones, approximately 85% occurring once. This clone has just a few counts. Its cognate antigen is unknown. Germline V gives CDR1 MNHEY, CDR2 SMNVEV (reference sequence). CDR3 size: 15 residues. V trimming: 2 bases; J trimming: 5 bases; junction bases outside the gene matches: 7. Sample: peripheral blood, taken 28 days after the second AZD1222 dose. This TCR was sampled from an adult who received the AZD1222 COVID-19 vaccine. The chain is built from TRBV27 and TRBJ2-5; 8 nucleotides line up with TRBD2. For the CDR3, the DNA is TGTGCCAGCAGTTTACTCATTGGCGGGGGGGAGACCCAGTACTTC. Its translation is CASSLLIGGGETQYF.